This note documents a single T cell receptor beta chain sequence. The antigen is undetermined. The sample comes from a study of T cell responses to AZD1222 COVID-19 vaccine. Study-wide points: Recipients of AZD1222 seropositive at baseline numbered only 6 or 7. Repertoires were obtained only post-peak T cell response.

Sequencing used immunoSEQ multiplex PCR; TCRdb keeps in-frame clones, though not all of them. Counted here are roughly 180,000 clones, 94% occurring once; the ten biggest clones make up approximately 1.5%. Pooled samples include second doses given at about 4 or 12 weeks. V lost 6 bases and J lost 6, with 8 bases in between. The CDR3 consists of 12 residues. The germline V gene encodes CDR1 KGHDR and CDR2 SFDVKD. The sequenced sample was peripheral blood, obtained 28 days after the second AZD1222 dose. The chain has TRBV24-1 and TRBJ2-1, with D tentatively TRBD1 (5 bases). This clonotype originated in an adult who received the AZD1222 COVID-19 vaccine. This chain's CDR3 is CATSIRVNEQFF. DNA for the CDR3: TGTGCCACCAGTATCAGGGTCAATGAGCAGTTCTTC.